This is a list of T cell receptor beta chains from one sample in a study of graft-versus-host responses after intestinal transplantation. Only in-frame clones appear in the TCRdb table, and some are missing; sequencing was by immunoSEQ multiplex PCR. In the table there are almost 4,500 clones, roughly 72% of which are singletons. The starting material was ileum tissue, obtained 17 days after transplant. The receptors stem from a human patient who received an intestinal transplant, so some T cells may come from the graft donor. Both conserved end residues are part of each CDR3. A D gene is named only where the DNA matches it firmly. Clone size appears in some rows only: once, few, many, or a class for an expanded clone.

cdr3_nt: TGTGCCAGTAGTCCAAATCTAGCGGGGGGCACAGATACGCAGTATTTT
cdr3_aa: CASSPNLAGGTDTQYF
cdr3_length: 16
d_call: TRBD2
clone_size: few
j_call: TRBJ2-3
v_call: TRBV19

cdr3_nt: TGCGCCAGCAGCGACGGGGTTACCGAAGCTTTCTTT
cdr3_aa: CASSDGVTEAFF
cdr3_length: 12
d_call: .
clone_size: .
j_call: TRBJ1-1
v_call: TRBV4-1

cdr3_nt: TGTGCCATCAGTGTTGACAATAGCAATCAGCCCCAGCATTTT
cdr3_aa: CAISVDNSNQPQHF
cdr3_length: 14
d_call: .
clone_size: few
j_call: TRBJ1-5
v_call: TRBV10-3

cdr3_nt: TGCGCCAGCAGCCAAGAAGGGGGAAGTACTACTAATGAAAAACTGTTTTTT
cdr3_aa: CASSQEGGSTTNEKLFF
cdr3_length: 17
d_call: .
clone_size: .
j_call: TRBJ1-4
v_call: TRBV4-1

cdr3_nt: TGTGCCAGCAGCTTAGCGCGGGGACAGGGAGGAGAGACCCAGTACTTC
cdr3_aa: CASSLARGQGGETQYF
cdr3_length: 16
d_call: TRBD1
clone_size: .
j_call: TRBJ2-5
v_call: TRBV7-9

cdr3_nt: TGTGCCAGCAGTTTAGACAGGGGTGATCAGCCCCAGCATTTT
cdr3_aa: CASSLDRGDQPQHF
cdr3_length: 14
d_call: TRBD1
clone_size: .
j_call: TRBJ1-5
v_call: TRBV28

cdr3_nt: TGTGCCAGCAGCTTAAGCCGGGACACCGGGGAGCTGTTTTTT
cdr3_aa: CASSLSRDTGELFF
cdr3_length: 14
d_call: .
clone_size: .
j_call: TRBJ2-2
v_call: TRBV7-3

cdr3_nt: TGTGCCAGCAGTCCTAGGACTAGCGGGGTAGATACGCAGTATTTT
cdr3_aa: CASSPRTSGVDTQYF
cdr3_length: 15
d_call: TRBD2
clone_size: .
j_call: TRBJ2-3
v_call: TRBV28

cdr3_nt: TGTGCCAGCAGCGGCGTACTAGCGGGGGGGCCGAATGAGCAGTTCTTC
cdr3_aa: CASSGVLAGGPNEQFF
cdr3_length: 16
d_call: TRBD2
clone_size: .
j_call: TRBJ2-1
v_call: TRBV5-4

cdr3_nt: TGTGCCAGCAACACCTACAATGAGCAGTTCTTC
cdr3_aa: CASNTYNEQFF
cdr3_length: 11
d_call: .
clone_size: .
j_call: TRBJ2-1
v_call: TRBV6-6

cdr3_nt: TGTGCTAGTGGGTCGACAAGTAACACAGATACGCAGTATTTT
cdr3_aa: CASGSTSNTDTQYF
cdr3_length: 14
d_call: .
clone_size: .
j_call: TRBJ2-3
v_call: TRBV12-5

cdr3_nt: TGTGCCAGCACTCAAAACGGGGGGCCGGCTAACTATGGCTACACCTTC
cdr3_aa: CASTQNGGPANYGYTF
cdr3_length: 16
d_call: .
clone_size: few
j_call: TRBJ1-2
v_call: TRBV7-9

cdr3_nt: TGTGCCAGTTCACGACAATGGGGTCAGGGACTGTTTTTT
cdr3_aa: CASSRQWGQGLFF
cdr3_length: 13
d_call: .
clone_size: large
j_call: TRBJ1-4
v_call: TRBV19